Below are 8 T cell receptor beta chains sequenced from a single sample in a study of blood T cell repertoires in COVID-19. Sequencing was performed with immunoSEQ multiplex PCR; in TCRdb, only in-frame clones are kept and a portion is missing. The repertoire holds approximately 44,000 clones, with around 90% as singletons. The sample was peripheral blood. The source of these receptors is a man aged 55-75 years with acute or convalescent COVID-19.

The chain is built from TRBV18 and TRBJ1-2; D is possibly TRBD1 (5 bases). The CDR3 sequence is 15 residues long. The V end was cut by 3 bases, the J end by 8 bases, with 19 bases between. The germline V gene has CDR1 KGHSH and CDR2 LQKENI. The CDR3 DNA reads as TGTGCCAGCTCACCGATCCGGGACCGGGAGGCCGGCTACACCTTC. It specifies CASSPIRDREAGYTF.

The chain joins TRBV19 to TRBJ2-6; 8 bases fit TRBD1. Trimming took 5 bases from V and 0 from J; bases not matched to a gene: 6. Germline V gene lookup returns CDR1 LNHDA and CDR2 SQIVND (reference sequence). The CDR3 contains 17 residues. The chain's CDR3 is CASSPGTGYSGANVLTF. In DNA form, the CDR3 reads TGTGCCAGTAGTCCTGGGACAGGCTACTCTGGGGCCAACGTCCTGACTTTC.

This clone showed up just a few times. V is TRBV20-1 and J is TRBJ1-2, with D hard to call. The CDR3 is 11 residues long. Trimming took 3 bases from V and 6 from J, leaving 8 bases between them. Germline V gives CDR1 DFQATT, CDR2 SNEGSKA (reference sequence). DNA for the CDR3: TGCAGTGCTAGCGGTACTCATGGCTACACCTTC. This gives the protein CSASGTHGYTF.

V usage is TRBV28 and J usage is TRBJ2-7; weak D call: TRBD1 (6 bases). Germline CDR1 MDHEN, CDR2 SYDVKM. The CDR3 contains 15 residues. Trimming removed 5 bases at V and 4 bases at J, with 18 bases between. The CDR3 reads CASSSPGDGEYEQYF. The CDR3 nucleotides are TGTGCCAGCAGTAGCCCAGGGGATGGTGAGTACGAGCAGTACTTC.

V gene TRBV19 combines with J gene TRBJ1-4, with D possibly being TRBD1 (5 bases). Trimming stripped 6 bases from V and 7 bases from J, with 9 bases between. The CDR3 has 12 residues. Germline CDR1 LNHDA, CDR2 SQIVND (reference sequence). CDR3 bases: TGTGCCAGTAGCCCGCAGGGTGAAAAACTGTTTTTT. Amino acids: CASSPQGEKLFF.

The chain links TRBV27 to TRBJ2-7; tentative D call: TRBD1 (7 bases). Trimming took off 8 bases at V and 3 bases at J, with 11 bases between the two ends. Germline CDR1 and CDR2: MNHEY and SMNVEV (reference sequence). This CDR3 spans 12 amino acids. This chain's CDR3 is CASAGQYYEQYF. The CDR3 DNA follows: TGTGCCAGCGCGGGACAGTACTACGAGCAGTACTTC.

V gene TRBV4-3 combines with J gene TRBJ2-3, with D maybe TRBD2 (6 bases). V was cut by 0 bases and J by 2 bases, with 15 bases left in between. Germline V gene sequence: CDR1 LGHNA, CDR2 YSLEER. The CDR3 extends over 17 amino acids. The CDR3 sequence: CASSQDLFGGATDTQYF. CDR3 nucleotide sequence: TGCGCCAGCAGCCAAGATCTTTTCGGAGGGGCCACAGATACGCAGTATTTT.

The chain uses TRBV5-5 and TRBJ1-2, with D maybe TRBD1 (5 bases). The germline V and J ends were trimmed by 0 bases and 2 bases, with 23 bases remaining between them. The CDR3 is made up of 19 amino acids. CDR1 is SGHKS and CDR2 is YYEKEE in the germline V gene (reference sequence). CDR3 DNA sequence: TGTGCCAGCAGCTTGGACCCCGGGACGGAAATGGGAGGAAACTATGGCTACACCTTC. It translates to CASSLDPGTEMGGNYGYTF.